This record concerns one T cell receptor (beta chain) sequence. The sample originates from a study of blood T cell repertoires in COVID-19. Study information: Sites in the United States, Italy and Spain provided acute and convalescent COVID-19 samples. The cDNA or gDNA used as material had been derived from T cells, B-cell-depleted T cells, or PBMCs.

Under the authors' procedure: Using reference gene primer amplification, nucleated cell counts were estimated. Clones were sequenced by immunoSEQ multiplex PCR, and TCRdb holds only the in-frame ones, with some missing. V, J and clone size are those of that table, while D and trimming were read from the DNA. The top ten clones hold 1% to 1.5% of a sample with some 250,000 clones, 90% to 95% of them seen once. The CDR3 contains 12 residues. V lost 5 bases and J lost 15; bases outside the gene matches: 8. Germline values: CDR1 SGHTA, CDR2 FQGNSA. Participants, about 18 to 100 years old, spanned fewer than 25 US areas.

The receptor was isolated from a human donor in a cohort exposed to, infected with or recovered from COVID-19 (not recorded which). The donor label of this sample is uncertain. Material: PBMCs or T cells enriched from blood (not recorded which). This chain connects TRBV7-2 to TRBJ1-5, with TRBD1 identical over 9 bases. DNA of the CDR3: TGTGCCAGCAGCACTACAGGGGGCAGACGGCATTTT. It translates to CASSTTGGRRHF.